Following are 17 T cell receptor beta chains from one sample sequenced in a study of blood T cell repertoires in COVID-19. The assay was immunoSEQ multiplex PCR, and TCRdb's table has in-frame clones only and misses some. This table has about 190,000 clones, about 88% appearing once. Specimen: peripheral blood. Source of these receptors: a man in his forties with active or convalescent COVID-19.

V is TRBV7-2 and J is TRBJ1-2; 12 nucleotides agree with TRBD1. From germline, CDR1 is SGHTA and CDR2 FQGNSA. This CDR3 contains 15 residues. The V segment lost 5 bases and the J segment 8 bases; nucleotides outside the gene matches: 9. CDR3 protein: CASSPGTGGALGYTF. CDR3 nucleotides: TGTGCCAGCAGCCCAGGGACAGGGGGCGCGTTGGGCTACACCTTC.

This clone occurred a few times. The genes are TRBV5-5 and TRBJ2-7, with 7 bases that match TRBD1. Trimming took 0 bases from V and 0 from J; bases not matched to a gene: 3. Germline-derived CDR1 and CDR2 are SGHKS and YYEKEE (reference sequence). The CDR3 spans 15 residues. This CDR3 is CASSLGGTASYEQYF. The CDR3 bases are TGTGCCAGCAGCTTGGGGGGGACAGCCTCCTACGAGCAGTACTTC.

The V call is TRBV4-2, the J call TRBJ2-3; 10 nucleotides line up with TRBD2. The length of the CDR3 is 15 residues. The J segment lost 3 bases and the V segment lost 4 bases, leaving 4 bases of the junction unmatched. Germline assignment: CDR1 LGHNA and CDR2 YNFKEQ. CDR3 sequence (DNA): TGTGCCAGCAGCCCCTTAGCGGGGGGTACAGATACGCAGTATTTT. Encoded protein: CASSPLAGGTDTQYF.

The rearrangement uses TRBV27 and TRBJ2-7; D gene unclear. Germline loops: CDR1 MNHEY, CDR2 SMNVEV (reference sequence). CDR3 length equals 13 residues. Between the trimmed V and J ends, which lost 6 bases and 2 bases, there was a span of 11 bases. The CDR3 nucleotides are TGTGCCAGCAGCGGCGGCGTTGCCTACGAGCAGTACTTC. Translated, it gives CASSGGVAYEQYF.

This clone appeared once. The chain's CDR3 is CASSPATGMNTEAFF. The CDR3 bases are TGTGCCAGCAGCCCCGCGACAGGGATGAACACTGAAGCTTTCTTT. The rearrangement links TRBV7-3 to TRBJ1-1; 7 bases match TRBD1. Germline V gene data show CDR1 as SGHTA and CDR2 as FQGTGA. V lost 5 bases to trimming and J lost 0 bases; unmatched junction nucleotides: 6. The length of the CDR3 is 15 residues.

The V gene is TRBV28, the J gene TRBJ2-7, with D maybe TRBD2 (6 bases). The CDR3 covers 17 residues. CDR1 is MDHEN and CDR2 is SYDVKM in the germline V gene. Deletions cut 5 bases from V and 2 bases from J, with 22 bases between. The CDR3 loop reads CASSPETISGLTYEQYF. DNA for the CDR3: TGTGCCAGCAGTCCCGAAACGATATCGGGACTCACCTACGAGCAGTACTTC.

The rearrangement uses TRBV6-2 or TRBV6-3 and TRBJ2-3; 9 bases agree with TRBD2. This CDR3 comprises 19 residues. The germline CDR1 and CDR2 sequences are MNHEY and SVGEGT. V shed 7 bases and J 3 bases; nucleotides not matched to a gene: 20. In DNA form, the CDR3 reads TGTGCCAGCACCCCGCGGCGGAGAGGCGGGGGGGCTGGGACAGATACGCAGTATTTT. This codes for CASTPRRRGGGAGTDTQYF.

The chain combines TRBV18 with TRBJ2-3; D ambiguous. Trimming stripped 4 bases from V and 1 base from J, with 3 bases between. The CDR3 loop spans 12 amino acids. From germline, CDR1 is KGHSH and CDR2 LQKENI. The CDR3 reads CASSRRTDTQYF. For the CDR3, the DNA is TGTGCCAGCTCACGGCGCACAGATACGCAGTATTTT. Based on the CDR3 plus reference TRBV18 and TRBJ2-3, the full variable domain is NAGVMQNPRHLVRRRGQEARLRCSPMKGHSHVYWYRQLPEEGLKFMVYLQKENIIDESGMPKERFSAEFPKEGPSILRIQQVVRGDSAAYFCASSRRTDTQYFGPGTRLTVL.

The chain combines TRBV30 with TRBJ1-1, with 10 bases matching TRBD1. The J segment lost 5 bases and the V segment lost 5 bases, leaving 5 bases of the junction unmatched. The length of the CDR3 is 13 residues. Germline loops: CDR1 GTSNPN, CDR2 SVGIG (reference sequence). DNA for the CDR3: TGTGCCTGGGGGACAGGGGATATTACTGAAGCTTTCTTT. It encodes CAWGTGDITEAFF.

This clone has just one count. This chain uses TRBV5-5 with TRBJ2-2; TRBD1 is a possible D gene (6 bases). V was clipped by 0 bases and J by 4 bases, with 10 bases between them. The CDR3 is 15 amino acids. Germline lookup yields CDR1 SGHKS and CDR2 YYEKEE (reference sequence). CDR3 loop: CASSLEGTPTGELFF. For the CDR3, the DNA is TGTGCCAGCAGCTTGGAGGGGACACCCACCGGGGAGCTGTTTTTT.

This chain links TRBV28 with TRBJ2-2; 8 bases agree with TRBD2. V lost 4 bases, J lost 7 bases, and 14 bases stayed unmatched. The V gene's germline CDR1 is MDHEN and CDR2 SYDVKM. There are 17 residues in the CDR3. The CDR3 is CASSYDPGLVGSGELFF. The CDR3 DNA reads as TGTGCCAGCAGTTATGACCCGGGACTAGTCGGTAGCGGGGAGCTGTTTTTT.

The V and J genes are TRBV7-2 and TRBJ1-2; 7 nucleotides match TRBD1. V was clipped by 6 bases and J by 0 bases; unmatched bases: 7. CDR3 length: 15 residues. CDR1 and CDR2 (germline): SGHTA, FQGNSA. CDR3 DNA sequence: TGTGCCAGCAGGGCGCAGACAGGGACTAACTATGGCTACACCTTC. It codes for CASRAQTGTNYGYTF.

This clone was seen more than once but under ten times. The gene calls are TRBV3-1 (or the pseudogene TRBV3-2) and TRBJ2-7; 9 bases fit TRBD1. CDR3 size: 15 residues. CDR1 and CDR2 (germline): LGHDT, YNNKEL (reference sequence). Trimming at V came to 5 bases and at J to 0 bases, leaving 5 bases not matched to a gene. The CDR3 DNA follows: TGTGCCAGCAGCTACGGGACAGGGATCTCCTACGAGCAGTACTTC. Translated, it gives CASSYGTGISYEQYF.

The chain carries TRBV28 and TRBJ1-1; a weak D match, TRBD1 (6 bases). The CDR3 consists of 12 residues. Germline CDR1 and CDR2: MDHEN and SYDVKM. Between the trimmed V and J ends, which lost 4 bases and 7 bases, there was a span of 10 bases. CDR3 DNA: TGTGCCAGCAGTTCGGCGACAGGTGAAGCTTTCTTT. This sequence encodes CASSSATGEAFF.

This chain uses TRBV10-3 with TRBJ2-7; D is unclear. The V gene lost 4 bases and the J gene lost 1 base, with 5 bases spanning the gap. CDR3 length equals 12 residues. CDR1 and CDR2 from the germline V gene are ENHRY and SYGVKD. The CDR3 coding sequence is TGTGCCATCAGTGGTAATTCCTACGAGCAGTACTTC. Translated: CAISGNSYEQYF.

This CDR3 is CASSRLAGMFSGNNEQFF. Written as DNA, the CDR3 is TGTGCCAGCAGCCGTCTAGCGGGCATGTTCTCTGGGAACAATGAGCAGTTCTTC. The chain is built from TRBV7-2 and TRBJ2-1, with 8 positions matching TRBD2. V gave up 5 bases and J gave up 5 bases; unmatched junction bases: 17. Germline V CDR1 and CDR2: SGHTA, FQGNSA. The CDR3 is 18 amino acids.

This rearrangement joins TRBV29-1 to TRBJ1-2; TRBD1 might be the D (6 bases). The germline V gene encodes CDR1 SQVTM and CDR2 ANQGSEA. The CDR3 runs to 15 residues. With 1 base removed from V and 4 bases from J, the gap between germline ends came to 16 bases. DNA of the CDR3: TGCAGCGTTGAAGCCCCAGGACAGCGTTCCTATGGCTACACCTTC. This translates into CSVEAPGQRSYGYTF.